Listed below are T cell receptor beta chains from one sample, sequenced in a study of cytomegalovirus exposure and HLA in healthy donors. The assay was immunoSEQ multiplex PCR, and TCRdb's table has in-frame clones only and misses some. Of approximately 190,000 clones detected, around four fifths appear once; the ten largest clones hold 6.5%. Sequencing used PBMCs. The source of these receptors is a woman aged 45-65 years in good health and CMV-seropositive. Each CDR3 is given with its conserved first and last residue. D genes are given only for firm matches. Size is omitted from some rows. Given values are once, few, many or a class for expanded clones.

.	TRBV4-1	.	TRBJ1-4	TGCGCCAGCAGCCAAGATGGATTAGGGGATGAAAAACTGTTTTTT	CASSQDGLGDEKLFF
once	TRBV28	.	TRBJ2-2	TGTGCCAGCAGACCCACTACAAGTGCCGGGGAGCTGTTTTTT	CASRPTTSAGELFF
once	TRBV5-1	.	TRBJ2-5	TGCGCCAGCAGCTTGGTTGGAGTACAAGAGATCCAGTACTTC	CASSLVGVQEIQYF
.	TRBV2	TRBD2	TRBJ2-3	TGTGCCAGCATGTGGCTAGCGGGGGGAAGCGGCACAGATACGCAGTATTTT	CASMWLAGGSGTDTQYF
.	TRBV5-1	TRBD1	TRBJ2-2	TGCGCCAGCAGCTTCCACAGGGGGCGCAGGGACACCGGGGAGCTGTTTTTT	CASSFHRGRRDTGELFF
.	TRBV7-2	TRBD2	TRBJ2-1	TGTGCCAGCAGGCACCTAGCGGGGGGAGGGAATGAGCAGTTCTTC	CASRHLAGGGNEQFF
.	TRBV6-5	.	TRBJ2-1	TGTGCCAGCAGTTACTCGGGACATGCCTACAATGAGCAGTTCTTC	CASSYSGHAYNEQFF
.	TRBV27	.	TRBJ1-5	TGTGCCAGCAGCCCGGCGGGTGGCGGGCCCCAGCATTTT	CASSPAGGGPQHF
.	TRBV19	.	TRBJ1-2	TGTGCCAGTATGGCCCGGGACATTAACTATGGCTACACCTTC	CASMARDINYGYTF
.	TRBV18	.	TRBJ2-6	TGTGCCAGCTCACCAAAAGACTTATCTGGGGCCAACGTCCTGACTTTC	CASSPKDLSGANVLTF
.	TRBV19	.	TRBJ2-2	TGTGCCAGTAGGCCTACAGGGATTAACACCGGGGAGCTGTTTTTT	CASRPTGINTGELFF
.	TRBV7-9	.	TRBJ2-7	TGTGTTACGGGGCGGGGAAGCTACGAGCAGTACTTC	CVTGRGSYEQYF
once	TRBV7-9	.	TRBJ2-1	TGTGCCAGCAGTCCAGGGGATGAGCAGTTCTTC	CASSPGDEQFF
.	TRBV18	.	TRBJ2-5	TGTGCCAGCTCACCACTTCTAGAAGAGACCCAGTACTTC	CASSPLLEETQYF
.	TRBV28	.	TRBJ1-1	TGTGCCAGCAGTTTCCCTTATAACACTGAAGCTTTCTTT	CASSFPYNTEAFF
few	TRBV7-9	.	TRBJ1-5	TGTGCCAGCAGCTTATCATCAGCGGAGAATCAGCCCCAGCATTTT	CASSLSSAENQPQHF
once	TRBV6-1	TRBD2	TRBJ2-1	TGTGCCAGCAGTCCGCTAGCGGGAGCCTACAATGAGCAGTTCTTC	CASSPLAGAYNEQFF
.	TRBV7-3	TRBD2	TRBJ2-1	TGTGCCAGCAGCTTGGGTAGCGGGATAAGGAATGAGCAGTTCTTC	CASSLGSGIRNEQFF
once	TRBV5-1	.	TRBJ2-5	TGCGCCAGCAGCTTGGATGGCATCCTCCAAGAGACCCAGTACTTC	CASSLDGILQETQYF
.	TRBV9	TRBD1	TRBJ2-1	TGTGCCAGCAGCGTAGCTACGGGACAGGGCAATGAGCAGTTCTTC	CASSVATGQGNEQFF
.	TRBV5-1	.	TRBJ2-2	TGCGCCAGCAGTTTAAACACCGGGGAGCTGTTTTTT	CASSLNTGELFF
.	TRBV5-1	.	TRBJ2-1	TGCGCCAGCAGCTTGGAAGCAGGCTCCTACAATAAGCAGTTCTTC	CASSLEAGSYNKQFF
.	TRBV29-1	TRBD2	TRBJ2-3	TGCAGCGTTGAAGCTCCGGGGGGGGGCCCTAGCACAGATACGCAGTATTTT	CSVEAPGGGPSTDTQYF
.	TRBV5-1	.	TRBJ1-3	TGCGCCAGCAGCGCAGGGGATGCTGGAAACACCATATATTTT	CASSAGDAGNTIYF
.	TRBV5-6	TRBD1	TRBJ2-1	TGTGCCAGCAGCTTGGACAGGGGGCGGACTAGGCGTTCGGAGCAGTTCTTC	CASSLDRGRTRRSEQFF
.	TRBV5-4	TRBD2	TRBJ2-5	TGTGCCAGCAGCTTGGTGGGGGGACTAGCGGGACAAGAGACCCAGTACTTC	CASSLVGGLAGQETQYF
.	TRBV15	.	TRBJ1-2	TGTGCCACCAGCCCACAGGGAAACTATGGCTACACCTTC	CATSPQGNYGYTF
.	TRBV7-9	.	TRBJ2-5	TGTGCCAGCAGCTTGGCCGCGGGCCAAGAGACCCAGTACTTC	CASSLAAGQETQYF
.	TRBV19	TRBD1	TRBJ2-3	TGTGCCAGTAGTATTCGGACAGGGTCGGCAGATACGCAGTATTTT	CASSIRTGSADTQYF
.	TRBV6-1	.	TRBJ2-2	TGTGCCAGCAGTGAAGCGGGTGGGCAGACCGGGGAGCTGTTTTTT	CASSEAGGQTGELFF
.	TRBV10-3	TRBD1	TRBJ1-3	TGTGCCATCAGCCCGACAGGGCCTGGAAACACCATATATTTT	CAISPTGPGNTIYF
.	TRBV28	.	TRBJ2-7	TGTGCCAGCCGGGGAACCTACGAGCAGTACTTC	CASRGTYEQYF
once	TRBV11-3	TRBD2	TRBJ2-2	TGTGCCAGCAGCCCACCTCTAGCGGGAGGGCTTTGTACCGGGGAGCTGTTTTTT	CASSPPLAGGLCTGELFF
.	TRBV18	.	TRBJ2-2	TGTGCCAGCTCACCACGGGTAGCTCAATCCGGGGAGCTGTTTTTT	CASSPRVAQSGELFF
.	TRBV4-3	.	TRBJ1-1	TGCGCCAGCTTGGGGCAGTCCAACACTGAAGCTTTCTTT	CASLGQSNTEAFF
.	TRBV28	.	TRBJ2-6	TGTGCCAGCAGTTCTTTCGGGGGTGGTGGGGCCAACGTCCTGACTTTC	CASSSFGGGGANVLTF
once	TRBV28	.	TRBJ1-1	TGTGCCAGCAGCCTTTTCGGTGGGAACACTGAAGCTTTCTTT	CASSLFGGNTEAFF
.	TRBV2	.	TRBJ1-2	TGTGCCAGCAGTGAAAGCCGGGGGGTGGTATTTGGCTACACCTTC	CASSESRGVVFGYTF
.	TRBV11-2	.	TRBJ1-6	TGTGCCAGTGGGCCCAGTAATAATTCACCCCTCCACTTT	CASGPSNNSPLHF
.	TRBV7-2	.	TRBJ2-3	TGTGCCAGCAGCCAAAGACCGGAGCGGGATACGCAGTATTTT	CASSQRPERDTQYF
few	TRBV5-5	.	TRBJ2-1	TGTGCCAGCAGCTTAGTCTATTTTAATGAGCAGTTCTTC	CASSLVYFNEQFF
.	TRBV29-1	.	TRBJ2-3	TGCAGCGTTTTGGGGGGACGGGACACAGATACGCAGTATTTT	CSVLGGRDTDTQYF
.	TRBV7-6	TRBD1	TRBJ2-3	TGTGCCAGCAGCTTAGGGACAGGGGCCGATACGCAGTATTTT	CASSLGTGADTQYF
.	TRBV6-5	TRBD2	TRBJ2-7	TGTGCCAGCAGTTATAGCGGGACGGTGCCGCTCGAGCAGTACTTC	CASSYSGTVPLEQYF
.	TRBV7-7	.	TRBJ2-2	TGTGCTAGCAGCGGTAGACCCGCGGTGCTGGGGCCCGGGGAGCTGTTTTTT	CASSGRPAVLGPGELFF
few	TRBV5-1	.	TRBJ1-3	TGCGCCAGCAGCGTTGGCGGCTCCTACTCTGGAAACACCATATATTTT	CASSVGGSYSGNTIYF
once	TRBV4-1	TRBD1	TRBJ2-1	TGCGCCAGCAGCCATCTCGGGGACAGGGTCAACAATGAGCAGTTCTTC	CASSHLGDRVNNEQFF
.	TRBV25-1	TRBD2	TRBJ2-7	TGTGCCAGCAGGGGGTGGCTAGCGGGGAACTCCTACGAGCAGTACTTC	CASRGWLAGNSYEQYF
.	TRBV6-1	TRBD2	TRBJ2-7	TGTGCCAGCTGGATCGCGGGAGGGAGCTCCTACGAGCAGTACTTC	CASWIAGGSSYEQYF
.	TRBV11-3	TRBD2	TRBJ2-5	TGTGCCAGCAGCTTGGGAACTAGCGGGGGTCAAGAGACCCAGTACTTC	CASSLGTSGGQETQYF
.	TRBV18	.	TRBJ2-3	TGTGCCAGCTCACCCTCCCCGGGGGAAGATACGCAGTATTTT	CASSPSPGEDTQYF
.	TRBV5-6	.	TRBJ2-1	TGTGCCAGCAGCTTGGCAGGAGGGGAAGCCTACAATGAGCAGTTCTTC	CASSLAGGEAYNEQFF
.	TRBV27	TRBD1	TRBJ1-5	TGTGCCAGCTCACAGGGGTCGTATAGCAATCAGCCCCAGCATTTT	CASSQGSYSNQPQHF
.	TRBV7-9	.	TRBJ2-7	TGTGCCAGCAGCGCTCGCATGGGCCCCGGGAGCTACGAGCAGTACTTC	CASSARMGPGSYEQYF
.	TRBV7-8	TRBD1	TRBJ1-1	TGTGCCAGCAGCTTAGTGACTTTGGCCAGGGGGCTAGGCACTGAAGCTTTCTTT	CASSLVTLARGLGTEAFF
.	TRBV27	TRBD1	TRBJ1-4	TGTGCCAGCAGTTTATTGGGACAGGGTGAAAAACTGTTTTTT	CASSLLGQGEKLFF
.	TRBV6-1	.	TRBJ2-1	TGTGCCAGCAGCCTCGGTTGGGGTGGGAGTCCTGAGCAGTTCTTC	CASSLGWGGSPEQFF